The rows below give T cell receptor beta chains drawn from one sample of a study of shared clonotypes between healthy human individuals. TCRdb's copy holds only in-frame clones and misses some; the assay was immunoSEQ multiplex PCR. The repertoire has around 700,000 clones, 55% to 75% of them found once; the top ten carry roughly 1.8%. The sample was memory CD4+ T cells sorted from blood. These receptors were collected from a woman between 25 and 40 years old in good health. Each CDR3 is given without its conserved first and last residue. The order of the fields is V gene, J gene, CDR3 protein.

V: TRBV2
J: TRBJ1-5
CDR3: ASSDQGPDQPQH

V: TRBV19
J: TRBJ2-3
CDR3: ASKGPRGPSPDTQY

V: TRBV5-1
J: TRBJ2-3
CDR3: ASSLEYRLDTDTQY

V: TRBV9
J: TRBJ1-3
CDR3: ASSVSYRGLDGNTIY

V: TRBV5-1
J: TRBJ1-1
CDR3: ASSLGKPDMAF

V: TRBV7-9
J: TRBJ1-2
CDR3: ASSLAIGDGYT

V: TRBV14
J: TRBJ1-3
CDR3: ASSAGPRGTGNTIY

V: TRBV6-6
J: TRBJ1-5
CDR3: ASLRGANQPQH

V: TRBV6-6
J: TRBJ2-2
CDR3: AISDSGTTTGELF

V: TRBV21-1
J: TRBJ2-7
CDR3: ASSLKTGDDEQY

V: TRBV7-3
J: TRBJ2-1
CDR3: ASSGLAGEDEQF

V: TRBV19
J: TRBJ1-5
CDR3: ATKWGFNQPQH

V: TRBV5-4
J: TRBJ2-7
CDR3: ASSFSGVYEQY

V: TRBV5-1
J: TRBJ2-3
CDR3: ASSLGWTSTDTQY

V: TRBV5-8
J: TRBJ2-7
CDR3: ASSWRGQPYEQY

V: TRBV29-1
J: TRBJ1-2
CDR3: SEKGPGDYGYT

V: TRBV6-5
J: TRBJ1-2
CDR3: ASSYRDRGTLRYT

V: TRBV18
J: TRBJ2-7
CDR3: ASSPQREASYEQY

V: TRBV19
J: TRBJ1-5
CDR3: ASSIEGQTYQPQH

V: TRBV2
J: TRBJ1-5
CDR3: ASSESQDQPQH

V: TRBV11-3
J: TRBJ2-2
CDR3: ASSLGGSGLNTGELF

V: TRBV5-8
J: TRBJ2-3
CDR3: ASSNLEKDTQY

V: TRBV5-4
J: TRBJ1-4
CDR3: ASSAGGPTNEKLF

V: TRBV18
J: TRBJ2-2
CDR3: ASSDREAGELF